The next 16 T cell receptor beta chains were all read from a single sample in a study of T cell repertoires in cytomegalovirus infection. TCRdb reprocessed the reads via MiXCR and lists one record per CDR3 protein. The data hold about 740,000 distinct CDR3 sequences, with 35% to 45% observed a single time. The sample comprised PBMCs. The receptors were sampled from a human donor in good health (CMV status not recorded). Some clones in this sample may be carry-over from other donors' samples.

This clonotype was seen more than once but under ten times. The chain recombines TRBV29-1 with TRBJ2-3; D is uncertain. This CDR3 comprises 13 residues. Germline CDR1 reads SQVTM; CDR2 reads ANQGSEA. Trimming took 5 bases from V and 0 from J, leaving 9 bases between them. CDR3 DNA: TGCAGCGTTTCCAAATCTAGCACAGATACGCAGTATTTT. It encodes CSVSKSSTDTQYF.

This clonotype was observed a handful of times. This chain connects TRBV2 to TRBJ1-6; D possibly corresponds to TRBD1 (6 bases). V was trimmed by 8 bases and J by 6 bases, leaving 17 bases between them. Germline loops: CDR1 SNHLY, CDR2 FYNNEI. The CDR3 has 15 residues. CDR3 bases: TGTGCCAGCTACCGCCGCGGGGGCTCTAATTCACCCCTCCACTTT. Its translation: CASYRRGGSNSPLHF.

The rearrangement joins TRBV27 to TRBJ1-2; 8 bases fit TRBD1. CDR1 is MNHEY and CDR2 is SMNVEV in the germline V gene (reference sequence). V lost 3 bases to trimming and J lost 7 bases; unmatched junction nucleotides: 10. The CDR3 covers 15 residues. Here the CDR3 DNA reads TGTGCCAGCAGTTTTACCCCGACAGGGGCCGTTGGCTACACCTTC. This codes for CASSFTPTGAVGYTF.

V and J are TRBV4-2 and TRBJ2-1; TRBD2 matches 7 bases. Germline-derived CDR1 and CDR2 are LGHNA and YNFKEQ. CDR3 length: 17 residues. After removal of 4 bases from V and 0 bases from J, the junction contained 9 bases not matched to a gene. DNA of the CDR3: TGTGCCAGCAGCCTGTCTGAACTAGCGCACTCCTACAATGAGCAGTTCTTC. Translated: CASSLSELAHSYNEQFF.

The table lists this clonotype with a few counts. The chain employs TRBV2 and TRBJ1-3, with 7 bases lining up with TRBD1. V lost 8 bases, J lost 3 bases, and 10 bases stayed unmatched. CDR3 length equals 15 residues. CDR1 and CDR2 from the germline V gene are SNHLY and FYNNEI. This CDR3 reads CASYQERQGGNTIYF. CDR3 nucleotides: TGTGCCAGCTACCAGGAGAGACAGGGTGGAAACACCATATATTTT.

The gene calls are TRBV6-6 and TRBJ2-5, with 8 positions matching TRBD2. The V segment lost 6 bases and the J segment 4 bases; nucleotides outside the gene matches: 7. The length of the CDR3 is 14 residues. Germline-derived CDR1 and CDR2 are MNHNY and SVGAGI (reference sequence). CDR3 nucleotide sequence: TGTGCCAGCAGAACCGGGACTAGTTCAGAGACCCAGTACTTC. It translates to CASRTGTSSETQYF.

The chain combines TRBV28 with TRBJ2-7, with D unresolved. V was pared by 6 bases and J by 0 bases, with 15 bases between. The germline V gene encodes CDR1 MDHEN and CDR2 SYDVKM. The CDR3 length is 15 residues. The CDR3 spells CASRQGPMSSYEQYF. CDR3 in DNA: TGTGCCAGCAGACAAGGACCGATGAGCTCCTACGAGCAGTACTTC.

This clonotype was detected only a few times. The CDR3 region has the DNA TGTGCCAGCAGCTTATTTTCGTCGATGAAGGACGAGCAGTACTTC. Amino acids: CASSLFSSMKDEQYF. J is TRBJ2-7 and V is TRBV7-8, with D unclear. CDR1 is SGHVS and CDR2 is FQNEAQ in the germline V gene. Trimming stripped 2 bases from V and 5 bases from J, with 16 bases between. This CDR3 has 15 amino acids.

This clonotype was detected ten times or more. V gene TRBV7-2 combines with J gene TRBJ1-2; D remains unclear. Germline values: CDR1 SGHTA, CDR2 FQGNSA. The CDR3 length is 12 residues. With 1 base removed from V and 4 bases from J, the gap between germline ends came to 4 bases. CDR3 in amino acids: CASSLEVYGYTF. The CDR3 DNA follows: TGTGCCAGCAGCTTAGAAGTCTATGGCTACACCTTC.

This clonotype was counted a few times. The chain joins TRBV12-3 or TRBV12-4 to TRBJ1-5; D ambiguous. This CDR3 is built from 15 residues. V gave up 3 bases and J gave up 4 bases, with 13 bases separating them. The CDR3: CASSFGSTENQPQHF. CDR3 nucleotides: TGTGCCAGCAGTTTCGGGTCAACCGAAAATCAGCCCCAGCATTTT.

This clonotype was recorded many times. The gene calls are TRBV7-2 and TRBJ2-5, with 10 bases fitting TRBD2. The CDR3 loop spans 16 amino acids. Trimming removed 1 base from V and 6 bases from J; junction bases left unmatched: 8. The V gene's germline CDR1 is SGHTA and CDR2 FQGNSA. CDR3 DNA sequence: TGTGCCAGCAGCTTAGTGCCGACTAGCGGGTGGAAGACCCAGTACTTC. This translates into CASSLVPTSGWKTQYF.

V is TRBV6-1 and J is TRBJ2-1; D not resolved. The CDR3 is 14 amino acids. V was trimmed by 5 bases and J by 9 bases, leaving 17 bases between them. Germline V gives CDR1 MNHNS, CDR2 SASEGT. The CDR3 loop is CASSSPEFVGEQFF. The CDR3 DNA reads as TGTGCCAGCAGTTCTCCAGAGTTTGTGGGTGAGCAGTTCTTC.

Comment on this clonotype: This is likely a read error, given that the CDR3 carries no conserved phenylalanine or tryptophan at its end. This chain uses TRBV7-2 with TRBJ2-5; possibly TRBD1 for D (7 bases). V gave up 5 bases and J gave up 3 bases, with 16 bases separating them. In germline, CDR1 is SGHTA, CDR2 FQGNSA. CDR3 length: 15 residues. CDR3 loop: CASSIGSRGEETQYI. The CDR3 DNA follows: TGTGCCAGCAGCATAGGGTCCAGGGGGGAAGAGACCCAGTACATC.

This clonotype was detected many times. CDR3 DNA: TGTGCCAGCAGCTTGAGAACAGGAGCGAACACTGAAGCTTTCTTT. The encoded protein is CASSLRTGANTEAFF. V usage is TRBV11-2 and J usage is TRBJ1-1; tentatively, D is TRBD1 (5 bases). Trimming left V 3 bases short and J 1 base short, with 12 bases between. Per the germline V gene, CDR1 is SGHAT and CDR2 is FQNNGV. The CDR3 runs to 15 residues.

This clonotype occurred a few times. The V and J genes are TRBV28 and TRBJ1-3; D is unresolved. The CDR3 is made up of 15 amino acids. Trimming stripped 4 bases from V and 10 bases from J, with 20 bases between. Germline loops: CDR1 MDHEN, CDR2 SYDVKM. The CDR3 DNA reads TGTGCCAGCAGTTACGACGTAAGGGTCCCCGGGACCATATATTTT. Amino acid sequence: CASSYDVRVPGTIYF.

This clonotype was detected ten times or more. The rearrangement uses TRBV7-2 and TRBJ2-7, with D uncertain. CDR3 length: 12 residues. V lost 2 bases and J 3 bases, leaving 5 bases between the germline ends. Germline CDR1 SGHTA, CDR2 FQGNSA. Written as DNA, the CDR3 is TGTGCCAGCAGCTTACTCCACTACGAGCAGTACTTC. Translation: CASSLLHYEQYF.